This T cell receptor (beta chain) comes out of a study of immune evolution from preneoplasia to lung adenocarcinoma. Losses at the gene ends were 4 bases for V and 3 bases for J; bases not matched to a gene: 1. Germline CDR1 and CDR2: SNHLY and FYNNEI. The CDR3 is 13 amino acids. Two lung cancer pathologists independently confirmed each histologic diagnosis. Sequenced by immunoSEQ multiplex PCR; TCRdb stores in-frame clones only, minus some. The table shows about 5,400 clones, with 75% to 90% occurring only once. Sequenced sample: FFPE invasive lung adenocarcinoma tissue. This clonotype originated in a person aged 50-69 years with lung adenocarcinoma. The J gene is TRBJ2-3, the V gene TRBV2; 7 nucleotides align to TRBD1. The DNA for the CDR3 is TGTGCCAGCAGTGTCAGGGGGACAGATACGCAGTATTTT. This codes for CASSVRGTDTQYF.